Listed below are T cell receptor beta chains from one sample, sequenced in a study of T cell clones after liver transplantation. The protocol was immunoSEQ multiplex PCR, while the TCRdb copy is restricted to in-frame clones and leaves out a portion. In the table there are tens of thousands of clones, 80% of which are singletons. The specimen was CD4+ T cells from blood, collected 12 months after liver transplant. These receptors all come from a human patient who received a liver transplant. The graft donor may account for some of the T cells. The CDR3 runs from the conserved cysteine through the conserved F or W. D genes are given only for firm matches. Clone size is not always given. Where it is, it says once, few, many or a class for expanded clones.

CDR3nt: TGTGCCAGCAGCTTGGGCGGGAGTTCCTACAATGAGCAGTTCTTC
CDR3aa: CASSLGGSSYNEQFF
d_gene: TRBD2
v_gene: TRBV5-4
abundance: .
j_gene: TRBJ2-1

CDR3nt: TGTGCCAGCTCACCACCAAATGGGGCCAACGTCCTGACTTTC
CDR3aa: CASSPPNGANVLTF
d_gene: .
v_gene: TRBV18
abundance: .
j_gene: TRBJ2-6

CDR3nt: TGTGCCAGCAGCCCTGGGGGCGGGAGGGCCCTCAATGAGCAGTTCTTC
CDR3aa: CASSPGGGRALNEQFF
d_gene: TRBD2
v_gene: TRBV7-9
abundance: .
j_gene: TRBJ2-1

CDR3nt: TGTGCCAGCTCACCGACTACAGATACGCAGTATTTT
CDR3aa: CASSPTTDTQYF
d_gene: .
v_gene: TRBV18
abundance: .
j_gene: TRBJ2-3

CDR3nt: TGTGCCAGCAGCTTATCCCTTGGGGGCGAGCAGTACTTC
CDR3aa: CASSLSLGGEQYF
d_gene: .
v_gene: TRBV7-3
abundance: .
j_gene: TRBJ2-7

CDR3nt: TGCAGCCTAAACATAGCGGGAGGGCCAGGGGAGACCCAGTACTTC
CDR3aa: CSLNIAGGPGETQYF
d_gene: TRBD2
v_gene: TRBV29-1
abundance: .
j_gene: TRBJ2-5

CDR3nt: TGCGCCAGCAGCCCGACAGGGGGTCGGACCGGGGAGCTGTTTTTT
CDR3aa: CASSPTGGRTGELFF
d_gene: TRBD1
v_gene: TRBV5-1
abundance: .
j_gene: TRBJ2-2

CDR3nt: TGTGCCAGCAGTTTGGGACTAGCGGTAATCAATGAGCAGTTCTTC
CDR3aa: CASSLGLAVINEQFF
d_gene: TRBD2
v_gene: TRBV27
abundance: .
j_gene: TRBJ2-1

CDR3nt: TGTGCCAGTAGTCGACAGGCGCGAGGCACCGGGGAGCTGTTTTTT
CDR3aa: CASSRQARGTGELFF
d_gene: .
v_gene: TRBV19
abundance: .
j_gene: TRBJ2-2

CDR3nt: TGTGCCAGCAGCTTAGCGGGAGTGGACAATGAGCAGTTCTTC
CDR3aa: CASSLAGVDNEQFF
d_gene: .
v_gene: TRBV7-9
abundance: .
j_gene: TRBJ2-1

CDR3nt: TGTGCCAGCAGTTTAGGAAGCGGGAGAAACCAACACCGCTACGAGCAGTACTTC
CDR3aa: CASSLGSGRNQHRYEQYF
d_gene: TRBD2
v_gene: TRBV28
abundance: .
j_gene: TRBJ2-7

CDR3nt: TGCGCGGTGGGGCGACAGCCGAGCGAAAAACTGTTTTTT
CDR3aa: CAVGRQPSEKLFF
d_gene: .
v_gene: TRBV29-1
abundance: .
j_gene: TRBJ1-4

CDR3nt: TGTGCCAGCACGGTTTGGACGACCGAGCAGTACTTC
CDR3aa: CASTVWTTEQYF
d_gene: .
v_gene: TRBV5-8
abundance: .
j_gene: TRBJ2-7

CDR3nt: TGTGCCACCAGCAGGGATCACCACACCGGGGAGCTGTTTTTT
CDR3aa: CATSRDHHTGELFF
d_gene: .
v_gene: TRBV15
abundance: .
j_gene: TRBJ2-2

CDR3nt: TGCGCCAGCAGCTCTGATGGGACTACTCTAAATGAGCAGTTCTTC
CDR3aa: CASSSDGTTLNEQFF
d_gene: TRBD2
v_gene: TRBV5-1
abundance: .
j_gene: TRBJ2-1

CDR3nt: TGTGCCAGCAGTTTAATGGGACTAGCGGGATCAGATACGCAGTATTTT
CDR3aa: CASSLMGLAGSDTQYF
d_gene: TRBD2
v_gene: TRBV27
abundance: .
j_gene: TRBJ2-3

CDR3nt: TGCGCCAGCAGCTTGATCAGGACCTACGAGCAGTACTTC
CDR3aa: CASSLIRTYEQYF
d_gene: .
v_gene: TRBV5-1
abundance: .
j_gene: TRBJ2-7

CDR3nt: TGTGCCAGTAGTCTAACCGGGACAGGCTATGGCTACACCTTC
CDR3aa: CASSLTGTGYGYTF
d_gene: TRBD1
v_gene: TRBV19
abundance: .
j_gene: TRBJ1-2

CDR3nt: TGTGCCAGCCAGCGGGATCCCTACAATGAGCAGTTCTTC
CDR3aa: CASQRDPYNEQFF
d_gene: TRBD2
v_gene: TRBV27
abundance: few
j_gene: TRBJ2-1

CDR3nt: TGCGCCAGCAGCTCGACACCGAACACTGAAGCTTTCTTT
CDR3aa: CASSSTPNTEAFF
d_gene: .
v_gene: TRBV5-1
abundance: few
j_gene: TRBJ1-1

CDR3nt: TGTGCCAGCAGCGAGGGACTGCACAATGAGCAGTTCTTC
CDR3aa: CASSEGLHNEQFF
d_gene: .
v_gene: TRBV7-3
abundance: .
j_gene: TRBJ2-1

CDR3nt: TGTGCCTGGAGTACTGCGACTAGCGGGCGATACAATGAGCAGTTCTTC
CDR3aa: CAWSTATSGRYNEQFF
d_gene: TRBD2
v_gene: TRBV30
abundance: .
j_gene: TRBJ2-1

CDR3nt: TGTGCCAGCAGCGTAGGGCCGTTCCCTAACTATGGCTACACCTTC
CDR3aa: CASSVGPFPNYGYTF
d_gene: .
v_gene: TRBV9
abundance: .
j_gene: TRBJ1-2